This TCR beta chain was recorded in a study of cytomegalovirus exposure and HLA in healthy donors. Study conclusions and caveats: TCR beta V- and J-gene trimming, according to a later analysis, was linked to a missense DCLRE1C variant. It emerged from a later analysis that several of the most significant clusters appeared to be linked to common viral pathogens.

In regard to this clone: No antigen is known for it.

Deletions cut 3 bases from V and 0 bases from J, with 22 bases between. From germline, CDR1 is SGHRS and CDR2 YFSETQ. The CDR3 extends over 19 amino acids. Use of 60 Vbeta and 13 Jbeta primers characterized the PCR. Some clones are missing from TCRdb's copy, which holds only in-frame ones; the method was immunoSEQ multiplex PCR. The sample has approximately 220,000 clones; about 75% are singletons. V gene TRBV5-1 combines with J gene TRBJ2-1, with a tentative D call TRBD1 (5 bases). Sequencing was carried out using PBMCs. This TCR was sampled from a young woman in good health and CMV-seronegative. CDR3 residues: CASSSIGSRALSSYNEQFF. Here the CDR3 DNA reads TGCGCCAGCAGCTCGATAGGGTCCAGGGCTCTAAGCTCCTACAATGAGCAGTTCTTC. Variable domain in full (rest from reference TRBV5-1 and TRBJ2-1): KAGVTQTPRYLIKTRGQQVTLSCSPISGHRSVSWYQQTPGQGLQFLFEYFSETQRNKGNFPGRFSGRQFSNSRSEMNVSTLELGDSALYLCASSSIGSRALSSYNEQFFGPGTRLTVL.